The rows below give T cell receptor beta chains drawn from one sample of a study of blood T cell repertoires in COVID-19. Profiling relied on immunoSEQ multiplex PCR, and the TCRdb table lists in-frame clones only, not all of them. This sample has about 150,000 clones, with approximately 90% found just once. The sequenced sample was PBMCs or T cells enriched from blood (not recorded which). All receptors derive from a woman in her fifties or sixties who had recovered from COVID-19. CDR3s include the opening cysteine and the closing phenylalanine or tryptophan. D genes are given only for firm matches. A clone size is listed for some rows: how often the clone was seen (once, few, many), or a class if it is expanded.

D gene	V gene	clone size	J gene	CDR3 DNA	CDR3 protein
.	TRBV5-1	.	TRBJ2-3	TGCGCCAGCAGCTTGGGTTCACAGCTTCCCACAGATACGCAGTATTTT	CASSLGSQLPTDTQYF
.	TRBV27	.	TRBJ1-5	TGTGCCAGCAGTCGGACAGATAGCAATCAGCCCCAGCATTTT	CASSRTDSNQPQHF
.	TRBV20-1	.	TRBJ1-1	TGCAGTGCTAGTAGGGGGACTGAAGCTTTCTTT	CSASRGTEAFF
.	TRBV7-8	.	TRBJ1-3	TGTGCCAGCAGCCCCCGGCGGGGGGGGGCTGGAAACACCATATATTTT	CASSPRRGGAGNTIYF
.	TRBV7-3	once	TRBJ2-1	TGTGCCAGCAGCGACGTGGGGACTCTTGTCAACAATGAGCAGTTCTTC	CASSDVGTLVNNEQFF
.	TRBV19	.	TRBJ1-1	TGTGCCAGTAGTATAATTGGCAGGAACGAAGCTTTCTTT	CASSIIGRNEAFF
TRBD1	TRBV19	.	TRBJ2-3	TGTGCCAGTAGCCTGACAGGGAGTTTCACAGATACGCAGTATTTT	CASSLTGSFTDTQYF
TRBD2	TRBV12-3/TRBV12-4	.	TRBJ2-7	TGTGCCAGCATCCCTCGGGGGGGGTACGAGCAGTACTTC	CASIPRGGYEQYF
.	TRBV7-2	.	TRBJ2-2	TGTGCCAGCAGCCGGAGGGTTACGGACACCGGGGAGCTGTTTTTT	CASSRRVTDTGELFF
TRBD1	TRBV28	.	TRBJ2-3	TGTGCCAGCTCCTACACAGGGGGAGCCCAATTT	CASSYTGGAQF
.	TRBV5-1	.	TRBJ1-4	TGCGCCAGCAGAAGAGCCCCCTCGGGTAATGAAAAACTGTTTTTT	CASRRAPSGNEKLFF
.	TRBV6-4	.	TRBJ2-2	TGTGCCAGCAGGCGTCGCACTGACATGGGGGGTTGTACCGGGGAGCTGTTTTTT	CASRRRTDMGGCTGELFF
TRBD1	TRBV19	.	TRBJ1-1	TGTGCCAGTAGTATAACAGGGGTGAACACTGAAGCTTTCTTT	CASSITGVNTEAFF
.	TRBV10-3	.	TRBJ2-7	TGTGCCATCAGTGAACCACTCTCCTACGAGCAGTACTTC	CAISEPLSYEQYF
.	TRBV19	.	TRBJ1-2	TGTGCCAGTAGTATACCACCGGGGGTCGGCTACACCTTC	CASSIPPGVGYTF
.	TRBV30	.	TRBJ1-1	TGTGCCTGGAGTATAAACACTGAAGCTTTCTTT	CAWSINTEAFF
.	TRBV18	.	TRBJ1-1	TGTGCCAGCTCACCACCGGACGGGGTCCGGGCTGAAGCTTTCTTT	CASSPPDGVRAEAFF
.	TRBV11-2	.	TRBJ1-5	TGTGCCAGCAGCTCCGGTAGAGAGGATCCCAATCAGCCCCAGCATTTT	CASSSGREDPNQPQHF
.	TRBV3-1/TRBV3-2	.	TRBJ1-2	TGTGCCAGCAGCCTAAGAGGTACCAACTATGGCTACACCTTC	CASSLRGTNYGYTF
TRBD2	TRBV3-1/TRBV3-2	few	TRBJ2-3	TGTGCCAGCAGCCAAGACGTAGGCGGGGGGCTCAGCACAGATACGCAGTATTTT	CASSQDVGGGLSTDTQYF
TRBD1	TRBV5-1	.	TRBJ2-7	TGCGCCAGCAGCTCGGGGACAGGGCCCGATGTTATCTGGGAAGGGCAGTACTTC	CASSSGTGPDVIWEGQYF
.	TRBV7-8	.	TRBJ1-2	TGTGCCAGCAGCTTAGGGGACGGGGGTGGCTACACCTTC	CASSLGDGGGYTF
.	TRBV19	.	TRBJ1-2	TGTGCCAGTAGTATCACGGTATATGGCTACACCTTC	CASSITVYGYTF
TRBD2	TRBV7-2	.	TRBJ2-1	TGTGCCAGCAGCCCTAGCGGGGGACACTACAATGAGCAGTTCTTC	CASSPSGGHYNEQFF
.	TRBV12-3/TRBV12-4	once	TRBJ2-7	TGTGCCAGCAGTTTATACAACTCCTACGAGCAGTACTTC	CASSLYNSYEQYF
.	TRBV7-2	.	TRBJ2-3	TGTGCCAGCAGTCTAACTAGCTCAGATACGCAGTATTTT	CASSLTSSDTQYF
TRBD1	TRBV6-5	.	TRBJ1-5	TGTGCCAGCAGTCGGACAGGGGGTCAGCCCCAGCATTTT	CASSRTGGQPQHF
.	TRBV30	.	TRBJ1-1	TGTGCCTGGAAGCGGGGCACTGAAGCTTTCTTT	CAWKRGTEAFF
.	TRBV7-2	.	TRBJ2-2	TGTGCCAGCAGCTTAGAAAGGAGCTGGAACACCGGGGAGCTGTTTTTT	CASSLERSWNTGELFF
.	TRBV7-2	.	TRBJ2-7	TGTGCCAGCAGCCCCGGAGGGGGCGGTAAGGCCTACGAGCAGTACTTC	CASSPGGGGKAYEQYF
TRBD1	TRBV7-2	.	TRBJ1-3	TGTGCCAGCAGCTCACAGGGGCGTGAATATAACACCATATATTTT	CASSSQGREYNTIYF